Included here is one T cell receptor beta chain sequence, with context. The antigen is unknown. Every participating donor gave one draw, a heparinised blood sample averaging about 100 mL. This sample was included in a study of beta chain features in type 1 diabetes. Expressed TCRB transcripts were sequenced because the entire RNA isolate underwent reverse transcription. The assay was immunoSEQ multiplex PCR, and TCRdb's table has in-frame clones only and misses some. The table records roughly 730,000 clones, 13% of them present only once. Study conclusions and caveats: In all four CD4+ subsets, TCRB CDR3 length was significantly, moderately reduced in type 1 diabetes.

The CDR3 totals 15 residues. Germline V gives CDR1 LNHDA, CDR2 SQIVND (reference sequence). J was trimmed by 1 base and V by 5 bases; bases with no gene match: 5. This receptor was identified in a man aged 18 to 29 with type 1 diabetes. Sequences were obtained from naive CD4+ T cells from blood. The rearrangement joins TRBV19 to TRBJ1-1; 9 positions agree with TRBD1. The CDR3 DNA reads as TGTGCCAGTAGTCCTGGGGACAGGGCGAACACTGAAGCTTTCTTT. Translation: CASSPGDRANTEAFF.